This note documents a single T cell receptor beta chain sequence. No cognate antigen has been identified for it. Qualities for individual bases were not recorded, and no much larger clone is one base off. This specimen belongs to a study of T cells in Graves' hyperthyroidism and ophthalmopathy (dated by TCRdb to between 2019 and 2020). Background on the whole study: Peripheral blood samples were taken at initial diagnosis, before any treatment was given. The study also compared thyroid tissue and blood T-cell repertoires from several Graves' hyperthyroidism patients. For training and testing, the 95 to 100 patients in the discovery cohort were randomly divided in a 7:3 ratio. TCR V-J signatures able to tell the groups apart were searched for in a discovery cohort of more than 90 patients, of whom under 45 had Graves' ophthalmopathy and 55 to 60 had stable Graves' hyperthyroidism. Prospective prediction of ophthalmopathy was tested in an independent validation cohort consisting of some 19 hyperthyroidism patients and about 17 patients who later progressed to ophthalmopathy. Once sampling was done, hyperthyroidism patients were given methimazole at a starting dose of 30 mg daily, whereas ophthalmopathy patients were given high-dose intravenous methylprednisolone. TCR Vbeta CDR3 sequencing of 130 to 150 peripheral blood samples (43 ophthalmopathy, 75 or so hyperthyroidism and approximately 17 progressor patients) is reported in the paper. Findings and caveats that apply to the study as a whole: During validation, the model predicted progression to ophthalmopathy a median of around six months ahead of onset, with roughly 65% sensitivity and 72.22% specificity. No statistical method was used to fix the sample size in advance, and group allocation was not hidden from the investigators. A 13 V-J signature model separated ophthalmopathy from stable hyperthyroidism, with 87.88% sensitivity and 81.08% specificity in cross-validation and 80%/75% in testing. Most expanded thyroid clonotypes (frequency above 0.001) were also detected in blood, a finding suggesting that blood repertoires may reflect thyroid immune responses.

Ophthalmopathy patients had moderately to severely active disease, with a Clinical Activity Score of 3 or more, a NOSPECS grade of 4 or more, and a disease duration of less than 3 months. Patients with uncontrolled infections, other autoimmune diseases, pregnancy or lactation were excluded. Clinical symptoms, serum thyroxine and TRAb, thyroid ultrasound, and orbital computed tomography formed the basis for the diagnoses. PBMCs were separated from over 9 ml of fresh peripheral blood using Ficoll-Paque density gradient centrifugation. Total RNA was extracted with Trizol reagent, and quality was checked on an Agilent 2100 Bioanalyzer. Amplification of TCR beta CDR3 regions was carried out from RNA transcripts. The first round of RT-PCR for the TCR CDR3 was performed with the HTBI primer set and the Qiagen OneStep RT-PCR kit. Libraries were constructed in a second round of multiplex PCR, after which size selection and purification were carried out. Sequencing of the libraries was done on an Illumina HiSeq2000 using paired-end 100 bp reads. In the source study's methods: Raw data were processed with SOAPnuke, discarding reads with adapters, uncalled bases, mean Phred below 15, or no exact constant-primer or identifier match. High-quality paired reads were merged using COPE v1.2.5, and each unique nucleotide sequence was defined as a clonotype. MiTCR v1.1 was used to align the clonotypes against IMGT TRBV, TRBD and TRBJ reference segments. The analysis included only V-J combinations with a frequency above 0.0001, which together covered 99% to 99.2% of the repertoires. A TCS score was defined as the ratio of F50 (clonal expansion) to E x V (chaos), with BLOSUM62-based TCRdist applied between CDR3 peptides within each V-J. Welch's t-statistics and random forest reduced around 510 V-J features to roughly 13, which were used in a naive Bayes classifier (R e1071). In-frame beta chains were kept once TCRdb had trimmed the public reads at Q25 with fastp and called clones with MiXCR. Identical CDR3 protein sequences are pooled into one entry, listed with their most common genes and DNA. The authors' filters were not applied to this entry. The sample yields approximately 490,000 distinct CDR3 sequences; about 22% were counted once. The top ten hold about 53% of the sample.

V and J lose 1 base and 2 bases, and a span of 15 bases separates them. CDR1 and CDR2 are drawn from the germline V gene: SGHTA, FQGNSA. The CDR3, cysteine through phenylalanine, is 18 amino acids long. Just CDR3 DNA is preserved here, 54 bases in frame from base 1. This sequence was found in a woman aged 70-85 years with Graves' ophthalmopathy. Recombination joined TRBV7-2 with TRBJ2-6, and the D gene may be TRBD1, 6 bases matching. Sequencing used blood. In nucleotides, the sequence is TGTGCCAGCAGCTTAGTAACAGGGAGTTCGGCTGGGGCCAACGTCCTGACTTTC. The translation is CASSLVTGSSAGANVLTF. The entire variable domain, with the stretches around the CDR3 drawn from the reference TRBV7-2 and TRBJ2-6 proteins, is GAGVSQSPSNKVTEKGKDVELRCDPISGHTALYWYRQSLGQGLEFLIYFQGNSAPDKSGLPSDRFSAERTGGSVSTLTIQRTQQEDSAVYLCASSLVTGSSAGANVLTFGAGSRLTVL.